What follows are 8 T cell receptor beta chains derived from one specimen sequenced in a study of T cell responses to AZD1222 COVID-19 vaccine (dated by TCRdb to about 2021). The meaning of the sample's time point label: baseline before first vaccination. The library was obtained by the immunoSEQ multiplex PCR assay. TCRdb carries this immuneACCESS record with in-frame sequences only. Its versions omit some clonotypes, under half of them owing to an unresolved V gene in the studies checked, with the rest unexplained. The sample table lists 150,000 or so clones, 90% to 95% of them with a count of one. Of the sample, 1.5% to 2% falls within the top ten clones. The sample in question was peripheral blood, obtained on day 0 of AZD1222 vaccination. These receptors came from an adult in good health.

The chain is built from TRBV15 and TRBJ1-3, with D hard to call. V was shortened by 0 bases and J by 6 bases, with 3 bases between the two germline ends. CDR3 size: 12 residues. Germline V gene data show CDR1 as LNHNV and CDR2 as YYDKDF (reference sequence). The CDR3, as DNA: TGTGCCACCAGCAGAGATCAAAACACCATATATTTT. Protein sequence: CATSRDQNTIYF. Complete variable domain (other parts from reference TRBV15 and TRBJ1-3): DAMVIQNPRYQVTQFGKPVTLSCSQTLNHNVMYWYQQKSSQAPKLLFHYYDKDFNNEADTPDNFQSRRPNTSFCFLDIRSPGLGDTAMYLCATSRDQNTIYFGEGSWLTVV.

This chain joins TRBV10-3 and TRBJ1-2; D may be TRBD1 (6 bases). The CDR3 has 16 residues. V was pared by 2 bases and J by 4 bases, with 17 bases between. CDR1 and CDR2 (germline): ENHRY, SYGVKD. CDR3 sequence reads: CAISEPGQPTGYGYTF. The CDR3 bases are TGTGCCATCAGTGAGCCAGGACAGCCGACGGGCTATGGCTACACCTTC.

Regarding this clone: This same CDR3 is encoded by further DNA sequences in the sample. This rearrangement joins TRBV7-6 to TRBJ1-5, with 7 positions matching TRBD1. The CDR3 is 15 amino acids. Germline values: CDR1 SGHVS, CDR2 FNYEAQ. V shed 1 base, J shed 0 bases, and the junction held 0 bases outside the gene matches. CDR3 protein: CASSLGQGSNQPQHF. CDR3 nucleotides: TGTGCCAGCAGCTTAGGACAGGGTAGCAATCAGCCCCAGCATTTT.

CDR3 DNA sequence: TGTGCCAGCAGCCAGACTAGTGCTGCGTACAATGAGCAGTTCTTC. Translating gives CASSQTSAAYNEQFF. The genes are TRBV9 and TRBJ2-1; D possibly corresponds to TRBD2 (6 bases). There are 15 residues in the CDR3. From germline, CDR1 is SGDLS and CDR2 YYNGEE. With 4 bases removed from V and 4 bases from J, the gap between germline ends came to 15 bases.

The gene calls are TRBV18 and TRBJ1-1; D is ambiguous. V shed 4 bases and J shed 4 bases, with 13 bases lying between them. The germline CDR1 and CDR2 sequences are KGHSH and LQKENI. CDR3 length: 14 amino acids. This chain's CDR3 is CASSLDEGSTEAFF. CDR3 DNA: TGTGCCAGCTCACTCGACGAGGGAAGCACTGAAGCTTTCTTT.

V is TRBV6-5 and J is TRBJ2-7, with 8 bases that match TRBD1. The CDR3 is 14 amino acids. Looked up from germline, CDR1 is MNHEY and CDR2 is SVGAGI. The junction had 4 bases not matched to a gene; V was cut back by 6 bases and J by 0 bases. CDR3 DNA sequence: TGTGCCAGCAGGGGGGACAGGAGCTCCTACGAGCAGTACTTC. Translation gives CASRGDRSSYEQYF.

The rearrangement joins TRBV24-1 to TRBJ2-3, with 9 bases lining up with TRBD1. Germline trimming cut 4 bases from V and 3 bases from J; bases unmatched to any gene: 7. CDR3 length: 16 amino acids. Germline CDR1 is KGHDR and CDR2 is SFDVKD. CDR3 nucleotides: TGTGCCACCAGTGAAAGCGGGACAGGGCAGACAGATACGCAGTATTTT. Its translation: CATSESGTGQTDTQYF.

The rearrangement links TRBV19 to TRBJ1-6; possible D gene TRBD1, 6 bases. CDR3 size: 16 residues. Germline loops: CDR1 LNHDA, CDR2 SQIVND (reference sequence). Trimming removed 6 bases from V and 4 bases from J, with 16 bases in between. For the CDR3, the DNA is TGTGCCAGTAGGATGGAACAGGGACAATATAATTCACCCCTCCACTTT. This gives the protein CASRMEQGQYNSPLHF.